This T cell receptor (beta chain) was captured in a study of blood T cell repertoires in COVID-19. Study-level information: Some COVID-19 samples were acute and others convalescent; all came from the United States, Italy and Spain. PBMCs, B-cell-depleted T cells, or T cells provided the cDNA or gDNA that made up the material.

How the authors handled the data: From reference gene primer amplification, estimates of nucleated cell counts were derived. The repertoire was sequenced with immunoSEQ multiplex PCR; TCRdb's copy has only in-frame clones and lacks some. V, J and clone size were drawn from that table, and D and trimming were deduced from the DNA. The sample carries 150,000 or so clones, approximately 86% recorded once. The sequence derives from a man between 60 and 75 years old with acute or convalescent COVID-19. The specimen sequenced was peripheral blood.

CDR3 loop: CASSSFREGNTEAFF. CDR3 bases: TGTGCCAGCAGTTCATTCAGGGAGGGGAACACTGAAGCTTTCTTT. This chain joins TRBV27 and TRBJ1-1; D might be TRBD1 (5 bases). The CDR3 spans 15 residues. The germline V gene has CDR1 MNHEY and CDR2 SMNVEV (reference sequence). V shed 4 bases and J shed 1 base, with 13 bases lying between them.